This TCR beta chain stems from a study of identical twins (dated by TCRdb to 2016 to 2018). Study-level background: To test whether fetal clonotypes persist, the study used deep sequencing on TCR alpha and beta repertoires from monozygotic twins, unrelated adults of various ages, and cord blood. Replicate twin experiments were performed at different times using different library preparation protocols to rule out contamination.

About this clonotype: Its antigen is still unknown. Base qualities are not at hand, and no much larger clone is one base apart.

Library preparation was by 5' RACE. For sequencing, an Illumina HiSeq 2000 was employed. Template switching introduced a universal primer binding site; the final cDNA contained a unique molecular identifier, enabling accurate counting of TCR cDNA molecules. First-strand cDNA for TCR alpha and beta chains was synthesized from specific primers in the conserved constant-segment region. To control for contamination, each cDNA library was double barcoded with a SMART-Mk sample barcode plus Illumina barcodes. TruSeq adapter sequences, together with Illumina sample barcodes, were added in two successive PCR steps. Sequencing of the TCR alpha and beta cDNA libraries was done on the Illumina HiSeq platform using custom primers. The study's processing was this. MiGEC was used to process raw reads and extract unique molecular identifiers, and MiXCR was used to find CDR3 positions. For each individual, recombination models were inferred using an EM algorithm with the repgenHMM and IGoR tools. Shared clonotypes were analyzed with the tcR package in R, and sharing was normalized by the product of cloneset sizes. To study raw recombination free of thymic and clonal selection effects, out-of-frame nonproductive sequences were analyzed. TCRdb reprocessing: public reads trimmed at Q25 with fastp, clones called with MiXCR, in-frame beta chains kept. Identical CDR3 proteins give one entry, which carries the most common genes and DNA. What appears here as the V and J calls and clone size reflects TCRdb's work, not the paper's. The sample has fewer than 650,000 distinct CDR3 sequences on record, roughly 7.2% of them singletons. The ten biggest clones cover 1.6% of the sample.

Every donor was a healthy Caucasian. Three pairs of female monozygotic twins, all aged roughly 18 to 30 years, made up the twin cohort. Peripheral blood mononuclear cells were the source from which RNA for the TCR libraries was isolated. Relative to germline, V is 2 bases shorter and J is 6 bases shorter, with 17 bases between their ends. CDR1 SGHTA and CDR2 FQGTGA are derived from the germline V gene. Spanning cysteine to phenylalanine, the CDR3 consists of 15 amino acids. CDR3 DNA only is kept here, 45 bases in frame from base 1. Beyond this particular receptor, the publication reports: Zero-insertion analyses could be partly confounded by invariant T cells such as MAIT and iNKT, although diverse VJ usage argued against such confounding for most clonotypes. Recombination models systematically underestimated out-of-frame TCR alpha sharing in monozygotic twins but agreed with sharing between unrelated individuals. Compared with coincidental sharing between unrelated individuals, out-of-frame TCR alpha sequences shared between twins showed an excess of sequences with low generation probability. Fewer insertions were carried by abundant cord blood beta clonotypes; a weaker similar trend was observed in young adult naive repertoires, while no such trend was observed in memory repertoires. Conclusions relied on cross-sectional statistical analysis, since the same donors could not be followed over many years. The excess sharing between twins in beta out-of-frame sequences was weaker because fewer shared sequences reduced the signal-to-noise ratio.

The sample was also reused in another study, on yellow fever vaccine responses in identical twins. As described in the second report: According to the authors, the vaccine-induced T cell response in identical twins seemed to be partly convergent and partly specific to each individual. In identical twins, the study followed T cell clones that responded to the vaccine with precision.

This TCR came from a woman between 18 and 30 years old in good health. Sequencing was carried out using PBMCs. The receptor chain draws on TRBV7-3 and TRBJ2-7; there is no confident call for the D gene. The DNA is TGTGCCAGCAGCTTATTCCCCGAGGAATGGGGCGAGCAGTACTTC. Its protein product is CASSLFPEEWGEQYF.